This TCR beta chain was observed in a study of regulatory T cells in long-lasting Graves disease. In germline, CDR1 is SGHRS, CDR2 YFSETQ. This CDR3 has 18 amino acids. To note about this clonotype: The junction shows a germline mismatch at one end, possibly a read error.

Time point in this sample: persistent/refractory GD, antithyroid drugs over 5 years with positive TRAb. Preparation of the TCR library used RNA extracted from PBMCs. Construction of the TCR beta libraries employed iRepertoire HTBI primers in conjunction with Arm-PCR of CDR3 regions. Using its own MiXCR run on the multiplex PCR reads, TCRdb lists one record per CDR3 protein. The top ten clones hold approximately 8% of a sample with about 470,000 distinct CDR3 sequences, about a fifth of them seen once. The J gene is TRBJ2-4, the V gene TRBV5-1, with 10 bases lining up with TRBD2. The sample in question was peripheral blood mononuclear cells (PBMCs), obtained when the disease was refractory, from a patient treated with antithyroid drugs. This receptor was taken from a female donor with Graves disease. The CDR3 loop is CASSPPPSGSLARNIQYF. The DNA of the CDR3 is TGCGCCAGCAGCCCCCCTCCTAGCGGGAGCTTAGCCAGAAACATTCAGTACTTC. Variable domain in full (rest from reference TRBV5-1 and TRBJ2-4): KAGVTQTPRYLIKTRGQQVTLSCSPISGHRSVSWYQQTPGQGLQFLFEYFSETQRNKGNFPGRFSGRQFSNSRSEMNVSTLELGDSALYLCASSPPPSGSLARNIQYFGAGTRLSVL.